Given below is one T cell receptor (beta chain) in context. This record belongs to a study of blood T cells in healthy people across ages. The CDR3 extends over 16 amino acids. V was pared by 5 bases and J by 3 bases, with 16 bases between. A second PCR of 7 to 11 cycles used a sample-barcoded 5' primer and a J-beta primer mix. CDR3-containing paired-end reads numbering at least 2.5 million came from each sample. TCRdb reanalysed the 5' RACE reads using MiXCR and keeps one entry per CDR3 protein. Of some 900,000 distinct CDR3 sequences listed, around 26% are singletons. The sample comprised blood. This chain uses TRBV12-3 or TRBV12-4 with TRBJ2-2; the D is unclear. This TCR was recovered from an elderly woman in good health. CDR3 bases: TGTGCCAGCAGTCGACCTATGATGACTTACACCGGGGAGCTGTTTTTT. This translates into CASSRPMMTYTGELFF.